This paragraph reports one T cell receptor beta chain. Its antigen target is currently unknown. Germline and junction disagree at one end, which may indicate a read error. TCRbeta CDR3 regions were amplified from genomic DNA by means of the immunoSEQ Assay, a bias-controlled multiplex PCR. Concerning the study's data processing: The number of nucleated cells in each sample was estimated from the amplification of reference gene primers within the assay. To quantify the absolute abundance of each unique TCRbeta CDR3 rearrangement, sequence reads were collapsed and filtered. For each sample, productive Simpson clonality was calculated as the square root of Simpson's diversity index over productive rearrangements. Imported from immuneACCESS, the table was reduced by TCRdb to in-frame sequences with V and J called. These copies leave out some clones; in studies compared against another copy, an unresolved V gene accounts for under half, and the cause of the remainder is not known. V, J and clone size derive from that table, while D and trimming were established from the DNA sequence. The sample includes nearly 45,000 clones, with about 80% observed a single time. The ten biggest clones cover around 19% of the sample.

This sample was taken from a study of blood T cell repertoires in COVID-19 (dated by TCRdb to 2020 to 2021). Looking at the study overall: Collaborator samples came from the United States, Italy and Spain and covered acute and convalescent phases of COVID-19. The prospective study material was composed of cDNA or gDNA derived from T cells, B-cell-depleted T cells, or PBMCs. Subjects who had been exposed to COVID-19, were actively infected with it, or had recovered from it provided the deeply sampled blood TCRbeta repertoires that made up the dataset. The repertoires were released in a freely available public database intended as a resource for research on the immune response to SARS-CoV-2. Samples came from the ongoing ImmuneRACE study (first 160 participants) plus 1,254 subjects from 6 global collaborators. Nearly every sample came with metadata listing a de-identified subject ID, COVID-19 status, age in years and sex. Where HLA class I and class II types were available, the types were taken from metadata supplied by the sample provider, not from assay-based typing.

The study at large found these results: Clinical and demographic metadata were provided uncurated, with the amount varying by source and participant.

Whole blood was collected in K2EDTA tubes by collaborating institutions according to the institutions' own protocols. For TCRbeta analysis, collaborators shipped samples as frozen whole blood, isolated PBMCs, or DNA extracted from either of those sample types. Including cysteine and phenylalanine, the CDR3 has 16 amino acids. Just CDR3 DNA is preserved here, 48 bases in frame from base 1. The CDR1 and CDR2 encoded by the germline V gene (reference sequence) are LNHNV and YYDKDF. The receptor's source is a man in his sixties or seventies with acute or convalescent COVID-19. The chain is made from TRBV15 and TRBJ1-2; the central 8 bases match TRBD1. Sequencing used peripheral blood. The CDR3 sequence is CATSRDRGTGGGRAHF. DNA sequence: TGTGCCACCAGCAGAGATCGTGGGACAGGTGGCGGCCGGGCCCACTTC.